The 14 T cell receptor beta chains below all came from one sample that was sequenced in a study of cytomegalovirus exposure and HLA in healthy donors. It was with 60 Vbeta and 13 Jbeta primers that the PCR ran. Produced via immunoSEQ multiplex PCR; TCRdb's table is partial and in-frame only. This sample yields some 110,000 clones, of which around 80% are seen a single time; 5.5% to 7% belongs to the top ten. Sequenced material: PBMCs. The receptors were gathered from a man aged 18 to 29 in good health and CMV-seronegative.

The rearrangement uses TRBV7-6 and TRBJ2-1; D call uncertain. V dropped 1 base and J dropped 6 bases, with 10 bases sitting between them. CDR1 SGHVS and CDR2 FNYEAQ come from the germline V gene. The CDR3 extends over 14 amino acids. The CDR3 protein is CASSLVGPLNEQFF. The CDR3 DNA follows: TGTGCCAGCAGCTTAGTTGGGCCGCTCAATGAGCAGTTCTTC.

The chain employs TRBV5-1 and TRBJ2-7; 9 bases align to TRBD2. Per the germline V gene, CDR1 is SGHRS and CDR2 is YFSETQ. This CDR3 has 14 amino acids. With 1 base clipped from V and 5 bases from J, the junction kept 4 bases outside the gene matches. The CDR3 DNA sequence: TGCGCCAGCAGCTTGAGCGGGAGGCAGGACGAGCAGTACTTC. Protein: CASSLSGRQDEQYF.

The CDR3 DNA is TGTGCCAGTAAGGGACAGGGGGCTGAGGACACTGAAGCTTTCTTT. Translated: CASKGQGAEDTEAFF. The chain links TRBV19 to TRBJ1-1; 12 bases line up with TRBD1. CDR1 is LNHDA, CDR2 SQIVND, per germline (reference sequence). The CDR3 has 15 residues. Germline trimming cut 7 bases from V and 3 bases from J; bases unmatched to any gene: 6. The variable domain in full, completed from reference TRBV19 and TRBJ1-1, reads DGGITQSPKYLFRKEGQNVTLSCEQNLNHDAMYWYRQDPGQGLRLIYYSQIVNDFQKGDIAEGYSVSREKKESFPLTVTSAQKNPTAFYLCASKGQGAEDTEAFFGQGTRLTVV.

This clone has a handful of counts. This chain uses TRBV6-1 with TRBJ2-1; 7 bases agree with TRBD1. Germline CDR1 reads MNHNS; CDR2 reads SASEGT. CDR3 length equals 12 residues. The V gene end was trimmed by 6 bases and the J gene end by 5 bases; junction bases not matched to a gene: 1. The CDR3 DNA reads TGTGCCAGCAGGGGGACAGACAATGAGCAGTTCTTC. This translates into CASRGTDNEQFF.

In this sample, this clone turned up once. The chain employs TRBV4-3 and TRBJ1-3, with D tentatively TRBD1 (5 bases). CDR1 and CDR2 (germline): LGHNA, YSLEER. Deletions cut 0 bases from V and 0 bases from J, with 15 bases between. The CDR3 consists of 18 residues. CDR3 bases: TGCGCCAGCAGCCAAGATCCTCCAGGGTGGGCCTCTGGAAACACCATATATTTT. Translating gives CASSQDPPGWASGNTIYF.

This clone appeared once. The chain is built from TRBV6-5 and TRBJ2-2; D unclear. With 8 bases removed from V and 7 bases from J, the gap between germline ends came to 14 bases. Per germline, CDR1 MNHEY and CDR2 SVGAGI. The CDR3 has 13 amino acids. CDR3 region: CASRAPRGGELFF. The CDR3 DNA reads TGTGCCAGCCGCGCACCCCGAGGCGGGGAGCTGTTTTTT.

J is TRBJ1-2 and V is TRBV28, with 7 bases matching TRBD1. From germline, CDR1 is MDHEN and CDR2 SYDVKM. V lost 2 bases and J lost 5; bases outside the gene matches: 8. This CDR3 spans 15 amino acids. CDR3 DNA: TGTGCCAGCAGTTTAGTCACCGAGACAGGGTATGGCTACACCTTC. Translating gives CASSLVTETGYGYTF.

This chain joins TRBV5-1 and TRBJ2-3; 8 positions agree with TRBD1. Germline-derived CDR1 and CDR2 are SGHRS and YFSETQ. The trim removed 5 bases at V and 5 bases at J, leaving 7 bases unmatched. CDR3 size: 14 residues. The CDR3: CASSLGQGRDTQYF. CDR3 nucleotide sequence: TGCGCCAGCAGTTTAGGACAGGGTCGAGATACGCAGTATTTT.

The chain carries TRBV2 and TRBJ2-1, with a possible D match to TRBD2 (5 bases). Germline V gene sequence: CDR1 SNHLY, CDR2 FYNNEI. The CDR3 loop spans 13 amino acids. The germline V and J ends were trimmed by 9 bases and 0 bases, with 9 bases remaining between them. CDR3 residues: CASRGSSYNEQFF. In DNA, the CDR3 is TGTGCCAGTCGAGGGAGCTCCTACAATGAGCAGTTCTTC.

This clone was observed a handful of times. The chain carries TRBV27 and TRBJ1-1; 8 bases fit TRBD1. Germline-derived CDR1 and CDR2 are MNHEY and SMNVEV (reference sequence). Trimming cost V 6 bases and J 3 bases; bases outside gene matches: 3. The CDR3 loop spans 13 amino acids. The DNA for the CDR3 is TGTGCCAGCAGCCCGGACAGGGACACTGAAGCTTTCTTT. Translated, it gives CASSPDRDTEAFF.

This rearrangement joins TRBV19 to TRBJ1-2; TRBD1 aligns across 10 bases. V gave up 9 bases and J gave up 2 bases; unmatched junction bases: 9. Germline V gene data show CDR1 as LNHDA and CDR2 as SQIVND (reference sequence). This CDR3 has 15 residues. CDR3 in amino acids: CASDRGRLQNYGYTF. The CDR3 bases are TGTGCCAGCGACAGGGGGCGTTTACAAAACTATGGCTACACCTTC.

V usage is TRBV5-1 and J usage is TRBJ2-5; the match to TRBD2 covers 14 bases. The CDR3 totals 16 residues. With V trimmed by 3 bases and J by 5 bases, 6 bases remained unmatched. Germline V lookup: CDR1 SGHRS, CDR2 YFSETQ. This chain's CDR3 is CASSSGLAGGGETQYF. The CDR3 DNA reads TGCGCCAGCAGCTCTGGACTAGCGGGAGGAGGGGAGACCCAGTACTTC.

The V gene is TRBV4-3, the J gene TRBJ1-1, with D uncertain. The germline CDR1 and CDR2 sequences are LGHNA and YSLEER. The CDR3 length is 14 residues. Trimming removed 0 bases at V and 5 bases at J, with 10 bases between. The CDR3 DNA reads as TGCGCCAGCAGCCAAGATCTCGGGGTAACTGAAGCTTTCTTT. It encodes CASSQDLGVTEAFF.

A few counts support this clone. V and J are TRBV7-2 and TRBJ2-2; 8 bases map to TRBD1. The CDR3 is made up of 15 amino acids. Trimming took 4 bases from V and 6 from J; bases not matched to a gene: 7. Germline loops: CDR1 SGHTA, CDR2 FQGNSA. The CDR3 loop is CASSSTGAWPGELFF. CDR3 DNA sequence: TGTGCCAGCAGCTCGACAGGGGCTTGGCCCGGGGAGCTGTTTTTT.